This T cell receptor (beta chain) originates from a study of blood T cell repertoires in COVID-19. Study information: Samples of COVID-19 (acute and convalescent) were obtained from the United States, Italy and Spain. From T cells, B-cell-depleted T cells, or PBMCs came the material, which was cDNA or gDNA.

As originally analysed: Nucleated cell counts were estimated from reference gene primer amplification. Sequencing used immunoSEQ multiplex PCR; TCRdb keeps in-frame clones, though not all of them. That table is the source of V, J and clone size, and D and trimming were worked out from the DNA. Of about 130,000 clones listed, roughly four fifths are singletons. The trim removed 4 bases at V and 4 bases at J, leaving 3 bases unmatched. The CDR3 is 14 residues long. Per the germline V gene, CDR1 is SGHVS and CDR2 is FNYEAQ. This sequence joins TRBV7-6 and TRBJ1-1; 10 bases align to TRBD1. This receptor was taken from a woman between 45 and 60 years old with acute or convalescent COVID-19. The sequenced material came from peripheral blood. The CDR3 nucleotides read TGTGCCAGCAGCTCGGGACAGGGGATCACTGAAGCTTTCTTT. This codes for CASSSGQGITEAFF.